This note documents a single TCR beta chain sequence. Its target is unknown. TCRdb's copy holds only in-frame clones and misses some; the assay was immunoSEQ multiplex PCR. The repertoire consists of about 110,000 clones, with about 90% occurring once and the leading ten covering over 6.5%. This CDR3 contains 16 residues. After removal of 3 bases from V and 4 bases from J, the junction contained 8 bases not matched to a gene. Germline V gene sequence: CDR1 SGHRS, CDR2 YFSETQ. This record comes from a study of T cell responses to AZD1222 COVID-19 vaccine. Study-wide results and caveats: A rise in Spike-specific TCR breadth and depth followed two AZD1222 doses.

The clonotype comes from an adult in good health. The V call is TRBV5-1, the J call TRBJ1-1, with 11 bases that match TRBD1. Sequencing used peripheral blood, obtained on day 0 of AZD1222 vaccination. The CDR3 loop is CASSYQSGTGGTEAFF. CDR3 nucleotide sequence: TGCGCCAGCAGCTACCAGTCCGGGACAGGGGGCACTGAAGCTTTCTTT.